This TCR beta chain was captured by sequencing in a study of chemoradiotherapy in HPV16-positive cancers. General study points: Candidate HPV-specific clones and E7-related TCR motifs grew in tumor during treatment.

The CDR3 is 15 amino acids. V was shortened by 3 bases and J by 4 bases, with 15 bases between the two germline ends. Germline values: CDR1 KGHSH, CDR2 LQKENI. The data were produced by immunoSEQ multiplex PCR, yet TCRdb's version contains in-frame clones alone and is incomplete. The sample has some 4,900 clones; 90% to 96% are singletons. As concerns this clone: What it recognizes is unknown.

This chain connects TRBV18 to TRBJ1-1; perhaps TRBD1 as D (6 bases). This sample comprised tumor tissue, obtained from a patient who underwent chemoradiotherapy. This TCR came from a human donor with HPV-associated anogenital cancer. The DNA for the CDR3 is TGTGCCAGCTCACCGCCCGGGGGCTGGGGCACTGAAGCTTTCTTT. The encoded protein is CASSPPGGWGTEAFF.